This is a list of T cell receptor beta chains from one sample in a study of blood T cells in healthy people across ages. In TCRdb, the 5' RACE reads were re-called with MiXCR into one record per CDR3 protein. Found here are about a million distinct CDR3 sequences, less than 45% of them singletons; the top ten hold over 10%. Material for sequencing was blood. Source of these receptors: a young man in good health. CDR3s include the opening cysteine and the closing phenylalanine or tryptophan. D genes are given only for firm matches. Size is stated for part of the rows, as once, few or many counts, or as a class when the clone is expanded.

CDR3nt,CDR3aa,d_gene,j_gene,v_gene,abundance
TGTGCCAGCAGTTTCAATCCGGGACAGCCAACCAAGGGTGGCTACACCTTC,CASSFNPGQPTKGGYTF,TRBD1,TRBJ1-2,TRBV27,NA
TGCAGCGTCCGCCGGTCTTACGAGCAGTACTTC,CSVRRSYEQYF,NA,TRBJ2-7,TRBV29-1,many
TGTGCCAGCAGCGTAGCTGGCAATGAGCAGTTCTTC,CASSVAGNEQFF,NA,TRBJ2-1,TRBV9,many
TGTGCCAGCAGTTTGGACATGTATGGCTACACCTTC,CASSLDMYGYTF,NA,TRBJ1-2,TRBV12-3/TRBV12-4,NA
TGTGCCAGCGGGACAGGGAACGGGGATACGCAGTATTTT,CASGTGNGDTQYF,TRBD1,TRBJ2-3,TRBV12-3/TRBV12-4,NA
TGCGCCAGCAGCTCTAGCGGGGTTTCCGAGCAGTACTTC,CASSSSGVSEQYF,TRBD2,TRBJ2-7,TRBV5-1,few
TGCAGTGCCATACGGGGTCAGGGGCCTTACGAGCAGTACTTC,CSAIRGQGPYEQYF,NA,TRBJ2-7,TRBV20-1,NA
TGTGCCAGCAGCGTACAGGGGGCGGGTTCGGGTGAAGCTTTCTTT,CASSVQGAGSGEAFF,TRBD1,TRBJ1-1,TRBV7-2,NA
TGCAGTGCTAGTGAGGAGACCGGCTATGGCTACACCTTC,CSASEETGYGYTF,NA,TRBJ1-2,TRBV20-1,few
TGTGCCAGCAGCAAGGAGGGACAGGAGGGCTATGGCTACACCTTC,CASSKEGQEGYGYTF,TRBD1,TRBJ1-2,TRBV5-5,NA
TGTGCCAGCAGCCCGCCCGGGACCATGAACACTGAAGCTTTCTTT,CASSPPGTMNTEAFF,NA,TRBJ1-1,TRBV7-6,few
TGTGCCAGCAGTTACGGCCGGGGGAGTGAGCAGTTCTTC,CASSYGRGSEQFF,NA,TRBJ2-1,TRBV12-3/TRBV12-4,NA
TGTGCCAGCAGCAAGGCGAGAGGGAATTTTAAGGATTCACCCCTCCACTTT,CASSKARGNFKDSPLHF,NA,TRBJ1-6,TRBV21-1,once
TGTGCCAGCAGTTTGGGCAGGGCTTACACCGGGGAGCTGTTTTTT,CASSLGRAYTGELFF,NA,TRBJ2-2,TRBV12-3/TRBV12-4,NA
TGTGCCACCAGCAGAGATTTGGCGGTACGAGAGACCCAGTACTTC,CATSRDLAVRETQYF,NA,TRBJ2-5,TRBV15,NA
TGTGCCAGCGAGTTCACTAGCGGGAGCACAGATACGCAGTATTTT,CASEFTSGSTDTQYF,TRBD2,TRBJ2-3,TRBV12-3/TRBV12-4,few
TGCAGTGCCATGGACAGGGGGCTGTATGGCTACACCTTC,CSAMDRGLYGYTF,TRBD1,TRBJ1-2,TRBV20-1,NA
TGTGCCAGCAGTCCCCCGAGCGGGCAAAGCACCGGGGAGCTGTTTTTT,CASSPPSGQSTGELFF,NA,TRBJ2-2,TRBV6-6,NA
TGTGCCAGCAGCTTAATAATTAGGGAGGATGGCTACACCTTC,CASSLIIREDGYTF,NA,TRBJ1-2,TRBV7-9,many
TGTGCCAGCAGGCCTGACAGGGTCTCTGGAAACACCATATATTTT,CASRPDRVSGNTIYF,TRBD1,TRBJ1-3,TRBV7-2,few
TGCGCCAGCAGCCAAGATTTCCCGGGTTGGGGTCAGCCCCAGCATTTT,CASSQDFPGWGQPQHF,NA,TRBJ1-5,TRBV4-3,NA
TGCAGCGTTGAAGGCAGGGGTGACAATGAGCAGTACTTC,CSVEGRGDNEQYF,NA,TRBJ2-5,TRBV29-1,few
TGTGCCAGCAGTTTAGGAGCCCCCCTAGCTGGCATTCAGTACTTC,CASSLGAPLAGIQYF,NA,TRBJ2-4,TRBV12-3/TRBV12-4,NA
TGTGTCAGCAGCTTCAGGGGAGGCCTAGGGCAAGAGACCCAGTACTTC,CVSSFRGGLGQETQYF,NA,TRBJ2-5,TRBV7-8,NA
TGCGCCAGCAGCCAAGAACCGGTAACCCAAGGAGAGACCCAGTACTTC,CASSQEPVTQGETQYF,NA,TRBJ2-5,TRBV4-3,NA
TGTGCCATTCCTGGGGTGTATGGGAGCTCCTACAATGAGCAGTTCTTC,CAIPGVYGSSYNEQFF,NA,TRBJ2-1,TRBV7-9,NA